This is a list of T cell receptor beta chains from one sample in a study of cytomegalovirus exposure and HLA in healthy donors. Clones were sequenced by immunoSEQ multiplex PCR, and TCRdb holds only the in-frame ones, with some missing. The sample records 170,000 or so clones, less than 90% being singletons. Sequenced input: PBMCs. Receptors originate from a man aged 50 to 60 in good health and CMV-seronegative. Each CDR3 is given with its conserved first and last residue. A D gene is named only where the DNA matches it firmly. Clone size is stated in some rows and not others, as once, few, many or a class when expanded.

v_gene: TRBV18; d_gene: .; abundance: .; j_gene: TRBJ1-2; CDR3aa: CASSPTGNLGPSNYGYTF; CDR3nt: TGTGCCAGCTCGCCAACCGGGAACCTAGGACCTTCTAACTATGGCTACACCTTC
v_gene: TRBV28; d_gene: .; abundance: .; j_gene: TRBJ1-5; CDR3aa: CASSLADTVNQPQHF; CDR3nt: TGTGCCAGCAGTTTAGCCGACACCGTGAATCAGCCCCAGCATTTT
v_gene: TRBV5-4; d_gene: TRBD1; abundance: .; j_gene: TRBJ1-6; CDR3aa: CASSLPDRAPNSPLHF; CDR3nt: TGTGCCAGCAGCTTGCCTGACAGGGCACCCAATTCACCCCTCCACTTT
v_gene: TRBV27; d_gene: .; abundance: .; j_gene: TRBJ2-5; CDR3aa: CASRIQGSGQETQYF; CDR3nt: TGTGCCAGCAGAATACAGGGATCAGGGCAAGAGACCCAGTACTTC
v_gene: TRBV4-3; d_gene: TRBD1; abundance: .; j_gene: TRBJ1-5; CDR3aa: CASSQDLVEGASAYQPQHF; CDR3nt: TGCGCCAGCAGCCAAGATCTGGTGGAGGGGGCTTCGGCATATCAGCCCCAGCATTTT
v_gene: TRBV30; d_gene: .; abundance: .; j_gene: TRBJ1-5; CDR3aa: CAWSVTGNQPQHF; CDR3nt: TGTGCCTGGAGTGTTACAGGGAATCAGCCCCAGCATTTT
v_gene: TRBV5-1; d_gene: TRBD2; abundance: .; j_gene: TRBJ2-5; CDR3aa: CASSPLGSTGGKETQYF; CDR3nt: TGCGCCAGCAGCCCCCTGGGTTCTACGGGGGGGAAAGAGACCCAGTACTTC
v_gene: TRBV5-4; d_gene: TRBD2; abundance: .; j_gene: TRBJ2-1; CDR3aa: CASSSSGSWKNEQFF; CDR3nt: TGTGCCAGCAGCTCTAGCGGGAGCTGGAAGAATGAGCAGTTCTTC
v_gene: TRBV5-6; d_gene: .; abundance: .; j_gene: TRBJ2-7; CDR3aa: CASSLEQGRFYEQYF; CDR3nt: TGTGCCAGCAGCTTGGAACAGGGTCGTTTCTACGAGCAGTACTTC
v_gene: TRBV18; d_gene: .; abundance: once; j_gene: TRBJ2-7; CDR3aa: CASSPRGAGEQYF; CDR3nt: TGTGCCAGCTCACCCCGGGGGGCGGGCGAGCAGTACTTC
v_gene: TRBV5-1; d_gene: .; abundance: .; j_gene: TRBJ1-4; CDR3aa: CASSLGGVFNEKLFF; CDR3nt: TGCGCCAGCAGCTTAGGCGGGGTTTTTAATGAAAAACTGTTTTTT
v_gene: TRBV6-1; d_gene: .; abundance: .; j_gene: TRBJ2-7; CDR3aa: CASSSTVAYEQYF; CDR3nt: TGTGCCAGCAGTAGCACAGTAGCCTACGAGCAGTACTTC
v_gene: TRBV4-1; d_gene: .; abundance: .; j_gene: TRBJ2-3; CDR3aa: CASSLISTDTQYF; CDR3nt: TGCGCCAGCAGCCTTATTAGCACAGATACGCAGTATTTT
v_gene: TRBV7-8; d_gene: TRBD1; abundance: .; j_gene: TRBJ2-7; CDR3aa: CASSLVLAGGSYEQYF; CDR3nt: TGTGCCAGCAGCTTAGTTTTGGCAGGGGGATCCTACGAGCAGTACTTC
v_gene: TRBV6-5; d_gene: TRBD1; abundance: .; j_gene: TRBJ1-5; CDR3aa: CASSGQGGNNQPQHF; CDR3nt: TGTGCCAGCAGCGGACAGGGCGGGAATAATCAGCCCCAGCATTTT
v_gene: TRBV6-5; d_gene: TRBD1; abundance: .; j_gene: TRBJ2-1; CDR3aa: CASRPDRGAYNEQFF; CDR3nt: TGTGCCAGCAGACCCGACAGGGGGGCCTACAATGAGCAGTTCTTC
v_gene: TRBV28; d_gene: .; abundance: .; j_gene: TRBJ2-7; CDR3aa: CASRTSYEQYF; CDR3nt: TGTGCCAGCAGGACTAGTTACGAGCAGTACTTC
v_gene: TRBV5-4; d_gene: .; abundance: .; j_gene: TRBJ2-2; CDR3aa: CASSLTNTGELFF; CDR3nt: TGTGCCAGCAGCCTTACTAACACCGGGGAGCTGTTTTTT
v_gene: TRBV5-6; d_gene: TRBD1; abundance: .; j_gene: TRBJ1-2; CDR3aa: CASSLGTGTHGYTF; CDR3nt: TGTGCCAGCAGCTTGGGGACAGGGACCCATGGCTACACCTTC
v_gene: TRBV27; d_gene: .; abundance: .; j_gene: TRBJ2-3; CDR3aa: CASSVTPSTDTQYF; CDR3nt: TGTGCCAGCAGTGTGACTCCCAGCACAGATACGCAGTATTTT
v_gene: TRBV30; d_gene: TRBD1; abundance: .; j_gene: TRBJ1-4; CDR3aa: CAWNRDSEKLFF; CDR3nt: TGTGCCTGGAACAGGGACAGCGAAAAACTGTTTTTT
v_gene: TRBV7-2; d_gene: TRBD2; abundance: few; j_gene: TRBJ2-1; CDR3aa: CASSGGLAANEQFF; CDR3nt: TGTGCCAGCTCTGGGGGACTAGCTGCCAATGAGCAGTTCTTC
v_gene: TRBV10-3; d_gene: .; abundance: once; j_gene: TRBJ1-2; CDR3aa: CAISESISGSDGYTF; CDR3nt: TGTGCCATCAGTGAGTCGATTTCAGGCTCTGATGGCTACACCTTC
v_gene: TRBV6-6; d_gene: TRBD1; abundance: .; j_gene: TRBJ1-2; CDR3aa: CASSAATGGYGGYTF; CDR3nt: TGTGCCAGCAGTGCGGCAACAGGGGGCTATGGTGGCTACACCTTC
v_gene: TRBV4-1; d_gene: .; abundance: few; j_gene: TRBJ1-5; CDR3aa: CASSQDRGSVNQPQHF; CDR3nt: TGCGCCAGCAGCCAAGATAGAGGGTCAGTCAATCAGCCCCAGCATTTT
v_gene: TRBV7-9; d_gene: TRBD1; abundance: .; j_gene: TRBJ2-3; CDR3aa: CASSSGQGEYTDTQYF; CDR3nt: TGTGCCAGCAGCTCCGGACAGGGGGAGTACACAGATACGCAGTATTTT
v_gene: TRBV6-5; d_gene: .; abundance: .; j_gene: TRBJ2-3; CDR3aa: CASSLGGGTQYF; CDR3nt: TGTGCCAGCAGTTTAGGCGGAGGTACGCAGTATTTT
v_gene: TRBV6-1; d_gene: .; abundance: .; j_gene: TRBJ2-7; CDR3aa: CASSERRGPGYEQYF; CDR3nt: TGTGCCAGCAGTGAAAGGAGGGGGCCGGGCTACGAGCAGTACTTC
v_gene: TRBV4-2; d_gene: TRBD2; abundance: .; j_gene: TRBJ2-2; CDR3aa: CASSHDRGLGLAGNTGELFF; CDR3nt: TGTGCCAGCAGCCATGATCGAGGACTTGGACTAGCGGGAAACACCGGGGAGCTGTTTTTT
v_gene: TRBV7-2; d_gene: .; abundance: .; j_gene: TRBJ2-5; CDR3aa: CASSVLQETQYF; CDR3nt: TGTGCCAGCAGCGTATTACAAGAGACCCAGTACTTC
v_gene: TRBV6-1; d_gene: TRBD1; abundance: .; j_gene: TRBJ2-3; CDR3aa: CASSAQGEWTDTQYF; CDR3nt: TGTGCCAGCAGTGCCCAGGGGGAGTGGACAGATACGCAGTATTTT
v_gene: TRBV6-1; d_gene: .; abundance: once; j_gene: TRBJ1-2; CDR3aa: CASSVFGSQGNYGYTF; CDR3nt: TGTGCCAGCAGTGTTTTCGGAAGCCAGGGTAACTATGGCTACACCTTC
v_gene: TRBV29-1; d_gene: .; abundance: .; j_gene: TRBJ2-7; CDR3aa: CSVEDPQAESSYEQYF; CDR3nt: TGCAGCGTTGAAGATCCTCAAGCGGAGAGCTCCTACGAGCAGTACTTC
v_gene: TRBV6-5; d_gene: TRBD1; abundance: once; j_gene: TRBJ2-6; CDR3aa: CASTLHRGGANVLTF; CDR3nt: TGTGCCAGCACCCTACACAGGGGAGGGGCCAACGTCCTGACTTTC
v_gene: TRBV5-6; d_gene: TRBD2; abundance: .; j_gene: TRBJ2-1; CDR3aa: CASSLAGPSYNEQFF; CDR3nt: TGTGCCAGCAGCTTAGCGGGGCCGAGCTACAATGAGCAGTTCTTC
v_gene: TRBV6-5; d_gene: .; abundance: .; j_gene: TRBJ1-5; CDR3aa: CASSYDGVGQPQHF; CDR3nt: TGTGCCAGCAGTTACGACGGGGTAGGCCAGCCCCAGCATTTT
v_gene: TRBV18; d_gene: .; abundance: .; j_gene: TRBJ1-4; CDR3aa: CASSPGQSEKLFF; CDR3nt: TGTGCCAGCTCACCCGGACAGTCTGAAAAACTGTTTTTT
v_gene: TRBV6-5; d_gene: TRBD2; abundance: .; j_gene: TRBJ2-1; CDR3aa: CASSYSGGGLNEQFF; CDR3nt: TGTGCCAGCAGTTACTCGGGGGGAGGGCTTAATGAGCAGTTCTTC
v_gene: TRBV25-1; d_gene: TRBD1; abundance: .; j_gene: TRBJ2-5; CDR3aa: CASSGTGPQETQYF; CDR3nt: TGTGCCAGCAGCGGGACAGGCCCACAAGAGACCCAGTACTTC
v_gene: TRBV18; d_gene: TRBD1; abundance: .; j_gene: TRBJ2-7; CDR3aa: CASSPPNRAGQGSYEQYF; CDR3nt: TGTGCCAGCTCACCACCGAATCGAGCGGGACAGGGGTCCTACGAGCAGTACTTC
v_gene: TRBV14; d_gene: .; abundance: .; j_gene: TRBJ1-2; CDR3aa: CASSRDIFYGYTF; CDR3nt: TGTGCCAGCAGCCGGGACATCTTCTATGGCTACACCTTC
v_gene: TRBV6-5; d_gene: TRBD1; abundance: few; j_gene: TRBJ1-4; CDR3aa: CASSGQGALDEKLFF; CDR3nt: TGTGCCAGCTCCGGACAGGGGGCTTTGGATGAAAAACTGTTTTTT